Each of the 9 T cell receptor beta chains below was sequenced from the same sample in a study of blood T cells in healthy people across ages. A second 7 to 11 cycle PCR used barcoded and J-beta primers. Each CDR3 protein is one row after TCRdb ran MiXCR on the 5' RACE reads. The sample includes 700,000 to 800,000 distinct CDR3 sequences, more than 40% seen only once; the top ten take 20% to 25%. Sequenced: blood. These receptors were collected from a woman in her sixties or seventies in good health.

The sample holds a few counts of this clonotype. The V and J genes are TRBV28 and TRBJ2-3; D is perhaps TRBD2 (5 bases). CDR1 is MDHEN and CDR2 is SYDVKM in the germline V gene. The CDR3 has 11 amino acids. Trimming pared 2 bases from V and 11 bases from J, leaving 8 bases between. The CDR3 loop reads CASSLRGWQYF. CDR3 in DNA: TGTGCCAGCAGTTTAAGAGGGTGGCAGTATTTT.

The chain recombines TRBV14 with TRBJ2-5; no clear D gene. This CDR3 has 13 residues. CDR1 and CDR2 from the germline V gene are SGHDN and FVKESK. V was shortened by 2 bases and J by 11 bases, with 15 bases between the two germline ends. The CDR3 loop is CASSQHLVDEQYF. CDR3 nucleotides: TGTGCCAGCAGCCAACACCTAGTCGATGAGCAGTACTTC.

The chain has TRBV20-1 and TRBJ2-7; D ambiguous. CDR1 is DFQATT, CDR2 SNEGSKA, per germline (reference sequence). The CDR3 loop spans 15 amino acids. V gave up 2 bases and J gave up 3 bases, with 17 bases separating them. CDR3 sequence (DNA): TGCAGTGCTAGACTGTTTGGAGACCCAAACTACGAGCAGTACTTC. Residues: CSARLFGDPNYEQYF.

This clonotype occurred a few times. This chain connects TRBV14 to TRBJ2-7; 7 positions agree with TRBD1. Trimming cost V 0 bases and J 2 bases; bases outside gene matches: 1. This CDR3 has 14 amino acids. Per germline, CDR1 SGHDN and CDR2 FVKESK. This CDR3 reads CASSQETGAYEQYF. In DNA, the CDR3 is TGTGCCAGCAGCCAAGAAACAGGGGCCTACGAGCAGTACTTC.

This clonotype was detected a few times. The rearrangement joins TRBV20-1 to TRBJ2-5; D might be TRBD2 (6 bases). Between the trimmed V and J ends, which lost 1 base and 5 bases, there was a span of 11 bases. This CDR3 contains 13 residues. Germline CDR1 and CDR2: DFQATT and SNEGSKA (reference sequence). The chain's CDR3 is CSARAGRHETQYF. The CDR3 DNA sequence: TGCAGTGCTAGAGCCGGGAGACATGAGACCCAGTACTTC.

With respect to this clonotype: Since a much larger clone is just one base distant, this may be a read error. The rearrangement joins TRBV29-1 to TRBJ2-3; perhaps TRBD1 as D (6 bases). This CDR3 is 14 amino acids long. V lost 5 bases to trimming and J lost 1 base, with 13 bases between them. The germline V gene has CDR1 SQVTM and CDR2 ANQGSEA. The CDR3 loop reads CSVPDSVGTDTQYF. The CDR3 bases are TGCAGCGTTCCGGACAGTGTCGGCACAGATACGCAGTATTTT.

The chain uses TRBV12-3 or TRBV12-4 and TRBJ2-7; TRBD2 agrees at 10 bases. The CDR3 runs to 21 residues. Trimming cost V 3 bases and J 3 bases; bases outside gene matches: 23. The CDR3 sequence is CASSFADRATEAGGPDYEQYF. CDR3 DNA: TGTGCCAGCAGTTTCGCCGACAGGGCTACCGAAGCGGGAGGGCCGGACTACGAGCAGTACTTC.

This clonotype was observed a handful of times. The rearrangement uses TRBV6-5 and TRBJ2-5; weak D call: TRBD1 (5 bases). The CDR3 is 14 amino acids. The germline V gene has CDR1 MNHEY and CDR2 SVGAGI. The V gene lost 2 bases and the J gene lost 7 bases, with 14 bases spanning the gap. This chain's CDR3 is CASSYRAGQGTQYF. The CDR3 coding sequence is TGTGCCAGCAGTTACCGCGCAGGCCAGGGGACCCAGTACTTC.

This chain uses TRBV15 with TRBJ2-7; 7 bases are shared with TRBD1. J gave up 2 bases and V 1 base, and 5 bases lay outside the gene matches. Germline CDR1 is LNHNV and CDR2 is YYDKDF (reference sequence). This CDR3 contains 15 residues. The CDR3: CATSRGQGPTYEQYF. In DNA form, the CDR3 reads TGTGCCACCAGCAGAGGACAGGGACCCACCTACGAGCAGTACTTC.